This T cell receptor (beta chain) comes out of a study of blood T cell repertoires in COVID-19. Across the whole study: PBMCs, B-cell-depleted T cells, or T cells were the source of the cDNA or gDNA that made up the material.

Cohorts were assigned according to the clinical history that participants reported. Only in-frame clones appear in the TCRdb table, and some are missing; sequencing was by immunoSEQ multiplex PCR. This repertoire shows about 400,000 clones, under 90% found once; its top ten account for about 1.7%. Germline loops: CDR1 MNHEY, CDR2 SMNVEV (reference sequence). Trimming took off 0 bases at V and 7 bases at J, with 9 bases between the two ends. CDR3 size: 13 residues. The J gene is TRBJ1-1, the V gene TRBV27; no firm D call. Sequencing was carried out using PBMCs or T cells enriched from blood (not recorded which). The origin of this receptor is a woman in her thirties who had recovered from COVID-19. CDR3 bases: TGTGCCAGCAGTTTATCACCAGTCCTTGAAGCTTTCTTT. Its protein product is CASSLSPVLEAFF.